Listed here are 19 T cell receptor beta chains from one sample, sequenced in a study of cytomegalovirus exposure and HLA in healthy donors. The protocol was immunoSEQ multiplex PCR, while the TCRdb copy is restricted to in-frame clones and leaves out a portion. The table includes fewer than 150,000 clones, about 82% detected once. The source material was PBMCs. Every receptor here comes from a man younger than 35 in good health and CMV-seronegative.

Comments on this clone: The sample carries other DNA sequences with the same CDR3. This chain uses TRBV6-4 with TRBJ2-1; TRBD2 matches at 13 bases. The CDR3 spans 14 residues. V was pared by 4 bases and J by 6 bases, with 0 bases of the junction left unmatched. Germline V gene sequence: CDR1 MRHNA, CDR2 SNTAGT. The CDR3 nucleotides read TGTGCCAGCAGTGGACTAGCGGGGGGCAATGAGCAGTTCTTC. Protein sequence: CASSGLAGGNEQFF.

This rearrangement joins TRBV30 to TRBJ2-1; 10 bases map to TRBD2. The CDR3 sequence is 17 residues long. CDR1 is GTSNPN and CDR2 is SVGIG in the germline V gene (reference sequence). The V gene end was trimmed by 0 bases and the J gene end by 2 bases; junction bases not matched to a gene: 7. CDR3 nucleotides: TGTGCCTGGAGTGTATCCTCTAGCGGGGGACCCTACAATGAGCAGTTCTTC. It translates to CAWSVSSSGGPYNEQFF.

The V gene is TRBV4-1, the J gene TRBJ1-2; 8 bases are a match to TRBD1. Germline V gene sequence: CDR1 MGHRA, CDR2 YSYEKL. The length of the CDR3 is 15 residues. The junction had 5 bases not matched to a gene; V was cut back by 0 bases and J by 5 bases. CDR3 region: CASSQETGALYGYTF. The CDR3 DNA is TGCGCCAGCAGCCAAGAGACAGGGGCTTTGTATGGCTACACCTTC.

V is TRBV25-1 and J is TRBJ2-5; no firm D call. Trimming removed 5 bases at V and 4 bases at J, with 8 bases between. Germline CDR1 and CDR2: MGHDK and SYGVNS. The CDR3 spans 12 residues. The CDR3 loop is CASSLAVETQYF. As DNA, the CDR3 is TGTGCCAGCAGTTTGGCAGTAGAGACCCAGTACTTC.

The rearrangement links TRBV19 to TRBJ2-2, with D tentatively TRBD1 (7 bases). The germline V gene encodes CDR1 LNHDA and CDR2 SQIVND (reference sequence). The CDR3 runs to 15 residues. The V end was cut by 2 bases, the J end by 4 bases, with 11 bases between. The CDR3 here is CASSIQGGSTGELFF. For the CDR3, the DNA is TGTGCCAGTAGTATACAGGGGGGCTCCACCGGGGAGCTGTTTTTT. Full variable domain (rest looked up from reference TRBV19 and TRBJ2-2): DGGITQSPKYLFRKEGQNVTLSCEQNLNHDAMYWYRQDPGQGLRLIYYSQIVNDFQKGDIAEGYSVSREKKESFPLTVTSAQKNPTAFYLCASSIQGGSTGELFFGEGSRLTVL.

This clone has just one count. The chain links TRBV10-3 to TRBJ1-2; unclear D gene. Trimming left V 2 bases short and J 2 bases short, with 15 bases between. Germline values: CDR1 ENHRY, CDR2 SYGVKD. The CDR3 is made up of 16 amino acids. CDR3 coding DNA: TGTGCCATCAGTGAGGGTGGGAGGCAGGCGAACTATGGCTACACCTTC. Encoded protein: CAISEGGRQANYGYTF.

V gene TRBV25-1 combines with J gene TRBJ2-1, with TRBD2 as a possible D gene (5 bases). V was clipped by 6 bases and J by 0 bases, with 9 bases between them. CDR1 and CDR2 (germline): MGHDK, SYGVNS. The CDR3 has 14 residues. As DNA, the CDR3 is TGTGCCAGCAGCGGGGAAAGCTCCTACAATGAGCAGTTCTTC. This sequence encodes CASSGESSYNEQFF.

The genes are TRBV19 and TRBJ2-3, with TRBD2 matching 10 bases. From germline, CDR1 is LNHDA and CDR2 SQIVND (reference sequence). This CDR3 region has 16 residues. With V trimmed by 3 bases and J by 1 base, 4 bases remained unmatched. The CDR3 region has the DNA TGTGCCAGTAGTATCTCTAGCGGGAGTGGCACAGATACGCAGTATTTT. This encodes CASSISSGSGTDTQYF.

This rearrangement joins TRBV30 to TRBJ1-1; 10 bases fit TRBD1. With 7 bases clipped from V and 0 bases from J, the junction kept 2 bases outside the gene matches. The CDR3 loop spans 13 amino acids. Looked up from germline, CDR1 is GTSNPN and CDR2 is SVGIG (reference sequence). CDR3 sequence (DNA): TGTGCCTCAGACAGGGGGCTGAACACTGAAGCTTTCTTT. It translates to CASDRGLNTEAFF.

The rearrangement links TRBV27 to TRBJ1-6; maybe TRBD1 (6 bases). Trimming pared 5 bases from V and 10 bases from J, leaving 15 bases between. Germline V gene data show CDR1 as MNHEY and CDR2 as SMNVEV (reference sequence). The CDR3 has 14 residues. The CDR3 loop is CASSLTGTGSPLHF. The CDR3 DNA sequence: TGTGCCAGCAGTCTCACAGGGACGGGATCACCCCTCCACTTT.

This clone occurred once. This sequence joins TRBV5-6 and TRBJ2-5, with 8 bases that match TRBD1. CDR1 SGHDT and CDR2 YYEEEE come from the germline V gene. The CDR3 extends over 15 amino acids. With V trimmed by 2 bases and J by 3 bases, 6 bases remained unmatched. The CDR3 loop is CASSFGAGGEETQYF. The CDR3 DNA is TGTGCCAGCAGCTTTGGCGCAGGGGGCGAAGAGACCCAGTACTTC. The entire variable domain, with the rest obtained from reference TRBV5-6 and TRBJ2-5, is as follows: DAGVTQSPTHLIKTRGQQVTLRCSPKSGHDTVSWYQQALGQGPQFIFQYYEEEERQRGNFPDRFSGHQFPNYSSELNVNALLLGDSALYLCASSFGAGGEETQYFGPGTRLLVL.

The CDR3 loop is CAWSVEGDDEQYF. In DNA form, the CDR3 reads TGTGCCTGGAGTGTAGAGGGGGACGACGAGCAGTACTTC. V is TRBV30 and J is TRBJ2-7, with a tentative D call TRBD1 (6 bases). Trimming took off 0 bases at V and 5 bases at J, with 11 bases between the two ends. The CDR3 spans 13 residues. CDR1 is GTSNPN, CDR2 SVGIG, per germline (reference sequence).

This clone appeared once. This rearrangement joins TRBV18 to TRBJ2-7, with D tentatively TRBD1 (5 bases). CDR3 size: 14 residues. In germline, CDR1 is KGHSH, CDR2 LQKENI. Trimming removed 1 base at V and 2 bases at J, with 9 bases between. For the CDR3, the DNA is TGTGCCAGCTCACCACAACAGGACGCCTACGAGCAGTACTTC. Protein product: CASSPQQDAYEQYF.

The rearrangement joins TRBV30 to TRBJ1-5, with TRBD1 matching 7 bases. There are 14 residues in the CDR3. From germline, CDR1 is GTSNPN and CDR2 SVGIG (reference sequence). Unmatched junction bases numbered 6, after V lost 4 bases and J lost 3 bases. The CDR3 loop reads CAWTKGQLNQPQHF. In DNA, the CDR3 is TGTGCCTGGACCAAGGGACAGCTCAATCAGCCCCAGCATTTT. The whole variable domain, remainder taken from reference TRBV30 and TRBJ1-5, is SQTIHQWPATLVQPVGSPLSLECTVEGTSNPNLYWYRQAAGRGLQLLFYSVGIGQISSEVPQNLSASRPQDRQFILSSKKLLLSDSGFYLCAWTKGQLNQPQHFGDGTRLSIL.

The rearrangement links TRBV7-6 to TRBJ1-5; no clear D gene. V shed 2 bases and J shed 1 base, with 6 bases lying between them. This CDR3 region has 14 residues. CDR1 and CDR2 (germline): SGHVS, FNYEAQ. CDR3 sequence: CASSLSPSNQPQHF. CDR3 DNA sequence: TGTGCCAGCAGCTTAAGCCCGAGCAATCAGCCCCAGCATTTT. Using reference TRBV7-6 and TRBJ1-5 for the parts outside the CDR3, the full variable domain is GAGVSQSPRYKVTKRGQDVALRCDPISGHVSLYWYRQALGQGPEFLTYFNYEAQQDKSGLPNDRFSAERPEGSISTLTIQRTEQRDSAMYRCASSLSPSNQPQHFGDGTRLSIL.

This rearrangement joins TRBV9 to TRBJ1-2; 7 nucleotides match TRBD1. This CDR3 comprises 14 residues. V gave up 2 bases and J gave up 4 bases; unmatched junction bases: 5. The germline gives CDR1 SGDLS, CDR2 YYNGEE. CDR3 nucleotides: TGTGCCAGCAGCGTGCCCGGGACAGCCTATGGCTACACCTTC. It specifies CASSVPGTAYGYTF.

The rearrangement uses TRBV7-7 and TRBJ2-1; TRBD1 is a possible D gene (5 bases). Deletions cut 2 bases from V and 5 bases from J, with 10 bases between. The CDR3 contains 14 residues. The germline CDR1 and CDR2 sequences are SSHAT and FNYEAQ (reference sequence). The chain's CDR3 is CASSLRMTDNEQFF. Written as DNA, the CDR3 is TGTGCCAGCAGCTTACGTATGACAGACAATGAGCAGTTCTTC.

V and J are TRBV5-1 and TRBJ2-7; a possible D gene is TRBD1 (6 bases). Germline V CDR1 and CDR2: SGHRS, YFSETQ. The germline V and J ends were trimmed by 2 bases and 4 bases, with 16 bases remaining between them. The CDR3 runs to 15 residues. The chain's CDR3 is CASSFTTGGMYEQYF. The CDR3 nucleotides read TGCGCCAGCAGCTTTACGACAGGAGGTATGTACGAGCAGTACTTC.

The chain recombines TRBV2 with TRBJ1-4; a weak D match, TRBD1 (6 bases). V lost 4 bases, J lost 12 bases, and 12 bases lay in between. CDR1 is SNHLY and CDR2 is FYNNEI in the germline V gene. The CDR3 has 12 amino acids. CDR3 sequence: CASSVDSQELFF. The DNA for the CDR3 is TGTGCCAGCAGTGTGGACAGTCAGGAACTGTTTTTT. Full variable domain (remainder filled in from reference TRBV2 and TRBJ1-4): EPEVTQTPSHQVTQMGQEVILRCVPISNHLYFYWYRQILGQKVEFLVSFYNNEISEKSEIFDDQFSVERPDGSNFTLKIRSTKLEDSAMYFCASSVDSQELFFGSGTQLSVL.